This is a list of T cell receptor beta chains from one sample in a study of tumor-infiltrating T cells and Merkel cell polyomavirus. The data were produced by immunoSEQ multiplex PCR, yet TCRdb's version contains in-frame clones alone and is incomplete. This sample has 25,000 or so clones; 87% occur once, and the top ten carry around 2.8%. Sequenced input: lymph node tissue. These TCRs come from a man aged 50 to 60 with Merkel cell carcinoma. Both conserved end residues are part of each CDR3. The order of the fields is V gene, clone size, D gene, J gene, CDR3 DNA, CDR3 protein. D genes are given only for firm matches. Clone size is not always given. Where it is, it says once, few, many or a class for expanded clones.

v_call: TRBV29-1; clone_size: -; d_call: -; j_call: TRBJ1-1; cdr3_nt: TGCAGCGTTGATAGTGAGATGAACACTGAAGCTTTCTTT; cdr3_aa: CSVDSEMNTEAFF
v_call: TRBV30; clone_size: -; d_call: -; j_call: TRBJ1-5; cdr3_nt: TGTGCCTGGAGTCCACTCGCTAGCAATCAGCCCCAGCATTTT; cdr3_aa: CAWSPLASNQPQHF
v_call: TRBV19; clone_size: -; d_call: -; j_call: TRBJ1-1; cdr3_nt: TGTGCCAGTAGTCTGCAGGGGAGTGGGGACATGAACACTGAAGCTTTCTTT; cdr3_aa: CASSLQGSGDMNTEAFF
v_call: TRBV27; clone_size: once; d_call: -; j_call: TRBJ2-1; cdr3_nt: TGTGCCAGCAGTTTAACGGGTGTAAATGAGCAGTTCTTC; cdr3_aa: CASSLTGVNEQFF
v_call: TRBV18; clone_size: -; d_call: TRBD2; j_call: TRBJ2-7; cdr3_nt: TGTGCCAGCTCACCTGACACGGGACTAGCGGGCTACGAGCAGTACTTC; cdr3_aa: CASSPDTGLAGYEQYF
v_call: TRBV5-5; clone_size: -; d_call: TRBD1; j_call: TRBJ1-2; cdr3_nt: TGTGCCAGCAGCTTGCGCGGGACAGGGGACTATGGCTACACCTTC; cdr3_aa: CASSLRGTGDYGYTF
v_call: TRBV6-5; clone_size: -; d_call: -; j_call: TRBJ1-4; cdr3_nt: TGTGCCAGCAGGGATCCTGGGGCAGGTGGAGAAAAACTGTTTTTT; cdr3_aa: CASRDPGAGGEKLFF
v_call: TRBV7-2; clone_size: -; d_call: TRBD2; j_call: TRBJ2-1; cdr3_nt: TGTGCCAGCAGCTTTTTCGCTAGCGGGGGGGCCTTCCATGAGCAGTTCTTC; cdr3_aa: CASSFFASGGAFHEQFF
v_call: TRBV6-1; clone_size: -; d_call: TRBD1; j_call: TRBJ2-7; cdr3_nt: TGTGCCAGCACCGAAGGGGGCTTGGTTTACGAGCAGTACTTC; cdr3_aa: CASTEGGLVYEQYF
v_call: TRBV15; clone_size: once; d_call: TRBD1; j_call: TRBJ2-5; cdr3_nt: TGTGCCACTACCGACAGGGGGACCCGGAGGGGAGAGACCCAGTACTTC; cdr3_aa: CATTDRGTRRGETQYF
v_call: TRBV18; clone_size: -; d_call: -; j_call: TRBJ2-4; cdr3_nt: TGTGCCAGCTCACCAAATATCGCCAAAAACATTCAGTACTTC; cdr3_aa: CASSPNIAKNIQYF
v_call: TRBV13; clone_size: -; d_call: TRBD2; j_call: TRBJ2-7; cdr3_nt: TGTGCCAGCAGCCCGACTAGCGAGCCCTACGAGCAGTACTTC; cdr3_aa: CASSPTSEPYEQYF
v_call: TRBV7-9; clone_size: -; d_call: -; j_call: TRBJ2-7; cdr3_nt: TGTGCCAGCAGCTTAATCAGCTCCTACGAGCAGTACTTC; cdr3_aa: CASSLISSYEQYF
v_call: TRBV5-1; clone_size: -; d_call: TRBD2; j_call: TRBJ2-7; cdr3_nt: TGCGCCAGCAGCTTGGCCGTAGCGGGGGGGCGCAGCTACGAGCAGTACTTC; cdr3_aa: CASSLAVAGGRSYEQYF
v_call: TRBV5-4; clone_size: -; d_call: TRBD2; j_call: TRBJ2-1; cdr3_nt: TGTGCCAGCAGATCACTAGCGGGGGGGTCCGATGAGCAGTTCTTC; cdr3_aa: CASRSLAGGSDEQFF
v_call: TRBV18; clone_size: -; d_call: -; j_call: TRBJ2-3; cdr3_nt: TGTGCCAGCTCACCACTAACAATGGATACGCAGTATTTT; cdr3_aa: CASSPLTMDTQYF
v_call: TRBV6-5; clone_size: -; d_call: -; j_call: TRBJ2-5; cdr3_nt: TGTGCCAGTAAACAGGCCCGGCAAGAGACCCAGTACTTC; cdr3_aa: CASKQARQETQYF
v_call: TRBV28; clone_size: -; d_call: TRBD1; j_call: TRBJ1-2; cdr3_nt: TGTGCCAGCAGTTTGGTACAGGGGGGTGAGGGGAACTATGGCTACACCTTC; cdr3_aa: CASSLVQGGEGNYGYTF
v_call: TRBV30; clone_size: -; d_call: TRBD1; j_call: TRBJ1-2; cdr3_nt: TGTGCCTGGAGTGGACAGGGGGCGTATGGCTACACCTTC; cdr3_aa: CAWSGQGAYGYTF
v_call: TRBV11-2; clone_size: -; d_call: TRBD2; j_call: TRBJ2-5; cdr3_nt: TGTGCCAGCAGCTGGAGCACTAGCGACCCCCAGTACTTC; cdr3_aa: CASSWSTSDPQYF
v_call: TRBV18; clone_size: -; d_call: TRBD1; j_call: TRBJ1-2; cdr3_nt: TGTGCCAGCTCACCATGGGGACAGGGGGCTCTTGACTATGGCTACACCTTC; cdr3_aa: CASSPWGQGALDYGYTF
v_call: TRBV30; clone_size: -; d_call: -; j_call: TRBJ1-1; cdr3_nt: TGTGCCTGGAGTCAGACGGGGTGGTTGGCTGAAGCTTTCTTT; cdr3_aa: CAWSQTGWLAEAFF
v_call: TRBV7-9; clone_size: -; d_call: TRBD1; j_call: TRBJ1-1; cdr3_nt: TGTGCCAGCAGACAGGGGGTCCGGGACACTGAAGCTTTCTTT; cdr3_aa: CASRQGVRDTEAFF
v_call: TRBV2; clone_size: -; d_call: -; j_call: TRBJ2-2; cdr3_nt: TGTGCCAGCAGGTTCAGGGGTCGGGACGGGGAGCTGTTTTTT; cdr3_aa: CASRFRGRDGELFF
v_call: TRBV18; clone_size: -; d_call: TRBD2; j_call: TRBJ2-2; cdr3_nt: TGTGCCAGCTCGCCGAGTCTAGCGGGAGCGTCCGGGGAGCTGTTTTTT; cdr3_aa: CASSPSLAGASGELFF
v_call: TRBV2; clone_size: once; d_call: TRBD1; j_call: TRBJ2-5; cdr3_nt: TGTGCCAACGGACAGGAAGAGACCCAGTACTTC; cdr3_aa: CANGQEETQYF
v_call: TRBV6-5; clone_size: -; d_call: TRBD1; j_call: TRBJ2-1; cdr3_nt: TGTGCCAGCAGGTCCGGGACAGTATACAATGAGCAGTTCTTC; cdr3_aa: CASRSGTVYNEQFF
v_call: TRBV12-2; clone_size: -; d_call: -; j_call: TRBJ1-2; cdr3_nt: TGTGCAAGTCGCTTAGGAGCAGCGCTTATCTATGGCTACACCTTC; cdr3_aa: CASRLGAALIYGYTF
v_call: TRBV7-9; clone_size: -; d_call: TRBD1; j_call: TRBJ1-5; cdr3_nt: TGTGCCAGCAGCTCCGGGACAGGGGTAAACCCCCAGCATTTT; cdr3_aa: CASSSGTGVNPQHF
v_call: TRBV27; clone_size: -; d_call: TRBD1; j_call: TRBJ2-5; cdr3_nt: TGTGCCAGCAGTCAAGGGAACAGGGGCGGTTCTGGGACCCAGTACTTC; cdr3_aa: CASSQGNRGGSGTQYF
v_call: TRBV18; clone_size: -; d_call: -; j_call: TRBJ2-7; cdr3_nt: TGTGCCAGCTCGGTAGGAGGGCCGACCTACGAGCAGTACTTC; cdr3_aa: CASSVGGPTYEQYF
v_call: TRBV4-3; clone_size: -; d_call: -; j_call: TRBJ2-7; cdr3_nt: TGCGCCAGCAGCCAAGAGGAGGCCAGTCGTCGGCAGTACTTC; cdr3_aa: CASSQEEASRRQYF
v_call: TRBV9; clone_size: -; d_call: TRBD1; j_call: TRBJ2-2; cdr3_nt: TGTGCCAGCAGCGTAGATGCAGGGGGTCCCACCGGGGAGCTGTTTTTT; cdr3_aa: CASSVDAGGPTGELFF
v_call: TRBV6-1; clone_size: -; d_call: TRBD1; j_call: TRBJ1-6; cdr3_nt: TGTGCCCGTGGGACAGGGAATTCACCCCTCCACTTT; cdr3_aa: CARGTGNSPLHF
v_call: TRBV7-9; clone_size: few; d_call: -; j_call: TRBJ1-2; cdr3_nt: TGTGCCAGCAGCCCCAGGGACACCAACTATGGCTACACCTTC; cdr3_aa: CASSPRDTNYGYTF
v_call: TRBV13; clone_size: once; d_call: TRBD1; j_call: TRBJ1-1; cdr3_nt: TGTGCCAGCCTACCGGGACAGATGAACACTGAAGCTTTCTTT; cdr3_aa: CASLPGQMNTEAFF